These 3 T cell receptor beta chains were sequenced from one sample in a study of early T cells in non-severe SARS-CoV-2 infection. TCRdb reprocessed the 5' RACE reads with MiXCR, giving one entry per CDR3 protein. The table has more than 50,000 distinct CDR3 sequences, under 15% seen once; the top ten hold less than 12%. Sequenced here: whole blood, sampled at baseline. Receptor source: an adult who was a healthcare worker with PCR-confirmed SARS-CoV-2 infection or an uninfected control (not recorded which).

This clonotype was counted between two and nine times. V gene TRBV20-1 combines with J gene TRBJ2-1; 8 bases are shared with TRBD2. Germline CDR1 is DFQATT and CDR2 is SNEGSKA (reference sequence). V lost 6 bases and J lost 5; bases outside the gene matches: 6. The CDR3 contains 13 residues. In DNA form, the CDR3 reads TGCAGTGCAATGAGCGGGAGCCACAATGAGCAGTTCTTC. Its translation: CSAMSGSHNEQFF.

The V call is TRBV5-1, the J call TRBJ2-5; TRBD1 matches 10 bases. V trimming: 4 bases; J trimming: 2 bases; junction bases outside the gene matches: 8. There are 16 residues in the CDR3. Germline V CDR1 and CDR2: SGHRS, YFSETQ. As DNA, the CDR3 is TGCGCCAGCAGCCCACCCGGACAGGGGGTACAAGAGACCCAGTACTTC. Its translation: CASSPPGQGVQETQYF.

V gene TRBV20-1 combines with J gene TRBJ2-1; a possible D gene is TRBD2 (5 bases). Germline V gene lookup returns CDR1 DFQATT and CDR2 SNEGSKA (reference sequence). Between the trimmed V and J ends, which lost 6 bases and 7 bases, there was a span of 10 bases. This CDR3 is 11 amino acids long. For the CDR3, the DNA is TGCAGTGCACCGAGCGGTAATGAGCAGTTCTTC. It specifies CSAPSGNEQFF.